This TCR beta chain was identified during a study of neurological immune-mediated disorders. TCRdb re-derived calls from the 5' RACE reads in MiXCR, one entry per CDR3 protein. The sample carries about 55,000 distinct CDR3 sequences, more than 3% recorded once. Many counts were recorded for this clonotype. This CDR3 has 14 amino acids. The V and J ends lost 5 bases and 5 bases respectively, with 15 bases between them. The germline CDR1 and CDR2 sequences are DFQATT and SNEGSKA (reference sequence). The sequence came from a man aged 25 to 40 with multiple sclerosis. The chain carries TRBV20-1 and TRBJ1-4; a possible D gene is TRBD1 (6 bases). The sequenced material came from PBMCs. CDR3 in amino acids: CSALTGQQNEKLFF. Written as DNA, the CDR3 is TGCAGTGCTTTGACGGGACAACAAAATGAAAAACTGTTTTTT.